This TCR beta chain was captured in a study of blood T cell repertoires in COVID-19. Study overall: Sample material is recorded as cDNA or gDNA derived from T cells, B-cell-depleted T cells, or PBMCs.

Only in-frame clones appear in the TCRdb table, and some are missing; sequencing was by immunoSEQ multiplex PCR. The sample consists of a few hundred thousand clones, roughly 86% of them appearing once. The germline CDR1 and CDR2 sequences are SGHTA and FQGTGA. The CDR3 sequence is 19 residues long. Trimming removed 1 base at V and 2 bases at J, with 18 bases between. The chain has TRBV7-3 and TRBJ2-6; D unresolved. Material: PBMCs or T cells enriched from blood (not recorded which). This sequence originates from a woman between 18 and 29 years old who had recovered from COVID-19. CDR3 bases: TGTGCCAGCAGCTTAAGGCCCCGGAACGGAGTGGCTGGGGCCAACGTCCTGACTTTC. Amino acid sequence: CASSLRPRNGVAGANVLTF.